This passage covers 4 T cell receptor beta chains from one sample sequenced in a study of blood T cell repertoires in COVID-19. Here immunoSEQ multiplex PCR was the method, and the copy in TCRdb shows in-frame clones only, minus some. Here the sample spans roughly 330,000 clones, roughly 90% being singletons. What was sequenced was peripheral blood. The receptor set was obtained from a man aged 18 to 29 who had recovered from COVID-19.

The chain combines TRBV4-1 with TRBJ1-3, with no clear D. This CDR3 contains 12 residues. The germline gives CDR1 MGHRA, CDR2 YSYEKL. Trimming shortened V by 5 bases and J by 4 bases, and 6 bases separated the two germline ends. The CDR3 DNA reads TGCGCCAGCAGCGGGGAGGGAAACACCATATATTTT. It yields the protein CASSGEGNTIYF.

The chain recombines TRBV4-1 with TRBJ1-6; TRBD1 agrees at 7 bases. J was trimmed by 8 bases and V by 7 bases; bases with no gene match: 5. CDR3 size: 13 residues. Germline V CDR1 and CDR2: MGHRA, YSYEKL. The CDR3 DNA is TGCGCCAGCAAGGGGGCAGGGGATTCACCCCTCCACTTT. As protein: CASKGAGDSPLHF.

In this sample, this clone turned up once. The J gene is TRBJ2-5, the V gene TRBV19; 9 bases are a match to TRBD1. The V segment lost 2 bases and the J segment 0 bases; nucleotides outside the gene matches: 1. Germline V gives CDR1 LNHDA, CDR2 SQIVND (reference sequence). The CDR3 extends over 15 amino acids. The CDR3, as DNA: TGTGCCAGTAGTATAACAGGGGGCCACCAAGAGACCCAGTACTTC. As protein: CASSITGGHQETQYF.

In DNA form, the CDR3 reads TGTGCCAGCAGCTCAAGCGGGACAGGGGGCTACGAGCAGTACTTC. Its protein product is CASSSSGTGGYEQYF. This chain uses TRBV7-9 with TRBJ2-7; 11 bases are shared with TRBD1. This CDR3 has 15 residues. CDR1 is SEHNR and CDR2 is FQNEAQ in the germline V gene (reference sequence). The V gene end was trimmed by 4 bases and the J gene end by 3 bases; junction bases not matched to a gene: 5. The complete variable domain, with remaining parts taken from reference TRBV7-9 and TRBJ2-7, reads DTGVSQNPRHKITKRGQNVTFRCDPISEHNRLYWYRQTLGQGPEFLTYFQNEAQLEKSRLLSDRFSAERPKGSFSTLEIQRTEQGDSAMYLCASSSSGTGGYEQYFGPGTRLTVT.